This T cell receptor beta chain was recovered during a study of identical twins. Notes on the study in general: Donors were not followed over many years; analysis was cross-sectional.

Each CDR3 protein is one row after TCRdb ran MiXCR on the 5' RACE reads. The sample shows some 260,000 distinct CDR3 sequences, around 15% of them seen only once. CDR1 is SQVTM, CDR2 ANQGSEA, per germline. The CDR3 runs 11 residues. The V end lost 7 bases, the J end lost 4 bases, and 8 bases lay between the germline ends. This clonotype was observed a few times. The antigen is undetermined. The J gene is TRBJ1-3, the V gene TRBV29-1; D unclear. This clonotype was obtained from a woman between 18 and 29 years old in good health. Sequenced: memory (CD45RO+) T cells sorted from blood. CDR3 in amino acids: CSAGSGNTIYF. Here the CDR3 DNA reads TGCAGCGCTGGGTCAGGAAACACCATATATTTT.